This T cell receptor (beta chain) appears in the sequencing data of a study of vaccination effects on CD4 cells after COVID-19. Under the ViraFEST assay, PBMC were stimulated with viral peptide pools so that antigen-specific CD4+ T cells expanded. Sequencing was performed afterwards. Culture lasted around eleven days before CD4+ T cell isolation. Each participant was administered two doses of either the BNT162b2 or the mRNA-1273 vaccine. Germline V CDR1 and CDR2: MNHEY, SVGAGI. With 6 bases removed from V and 8 bases from J, the gap between germline ends came to 14 bases. The CDR3 is made up of 13 amino acids. For this clone: As yet, its antigen is unknown.

Data came from immunoSEQ multiplex PCR; TCRdb stores just in-frame clones and leaves some out. The sample contains approximately 65,000 clones, around 70% of which appear only once. This specimen consisted of CD4+ T cells from PBMCs cultured with HCoV-229E spike peptides, obtained after COVID-19 vaccination. This chain uses TRBV6-5 with TRBJ2-1; a weak D match, TRBD1 (6 bases). The sequence was collected from a human donor who received a COVID-19 vaccine. The CDR3 protein is CASSRDKWDEQFF. The CDR3 DNA follows: TGTGCCAGCAGCCGGGACAAGTGGGATGAGCAGTTCTTC.